This entry is about one T cell receptor (beta chain). In the source study's methods: Scientists estimated how many nucleated cells there were by amplifying reference gene primers. Produced via immunoSEQ multiplex PCR; TCRdb's table is partial and in-frame only. V, J and clone size were drawn from that table, and D and trimming were deduced from the DNA. The sample contains some 140,000 clones, just under 85% of which appear only once. The CDR3 is 13 residues long. The ends were cut back, 2 bases at V and 4 bases at J, with 9 bases in the middle. Per the germline V gene, CDR1 is ENHRY and CDR2 is SYGVKD. These data are taken from a study of blood T cell repertoires in COVID-19. Study-wide background: Spain, Italy and the United States supplied samples that represented acute and convalescent COVID-19. T cells, B-cell-depleted T cells, or PBMCs supplied cDNA or gDNA.

Sequenced sample: peripheral blood. The TCR comes from a woman in her fifties or sixties with acute or convalescent COVID-19. The chain couples TRBV10-3 to TRBJ2-7; D uncertain. Here the CDR3 reads CAISERGAYEQYF. For the CDR3, the DNA is TGTGCCATCAGTGAGAGAGGCGCGTACGAGCAGTACTTC.